The clone carrying this T cell receptor (beta chain) was picked up many times. The source of the sample is a study of T cells in Graves' hyperthyroidism and ophthalmopathy. Germline V lookup: CDR1 SNHLY, CDR2 FYNNEI. The CDR3 covers 14 residues. Trimming took 3 bases from V and 3 from J, leaving 11 bases between them. RNA transcripts yielded amplified TCR beta CDR3 regions. The TCR CDR3 first-round RT-PCR relied on the HTBI primer set. TCRdb reanalysed the multiplex PCR reads using MiXCR and keeps one entry per CDR3 protein. The table lists under 500,000 distinct CDR3 sequences, over 12% of them singletons.

The sequenced material came from blood. The clonotype comes from a man between 45 and 60 years old with Graves' ophthalmopathy. The chain carries TRBV2 and TRBJ1-2; D not certain. In DNA, the CDR3 is TGTGCCAGCAGTGACGACCCGGCCGACTATGGCTACACCTTC. This codes for CASSDDPADYGYTF.